Presented here are 17 T cell receptor beta chains from one specimen sequenced in a study of early T cells in non-severe SARS-CoV-2 infection. TCRdb re-called the 5' RACE reads through MiXCR, storing one row per CDR3 protein. The data hold tens of thousands of distinct CDR3 sequences, with 9.5% to 15% observed a single time. The source material was whole blood. The receptors stem from an adult who was a healthcare worker with PCR-confirmed SARS-CoV-2 infection or an uninfected control (not recorded which).

The chain couples TRBV2 to TRBJ2-1; 9 bases agree with TRBD2. Germline lookup yields CDR1 SNHLY and CDR2 FYNNEI. V shed 6 bases, J shed 9 bases, and the junction held 9 bases outside the gene matches. The CDR3 is 14 residues long. CDR3 loop: CASRWASGNIEQFF. For the CDR3, the DNA is TGTGCCAGCAGGTGGGCTAGCGGGAATATTGAGCAGTTCTTC.

This sequence joins TRBV28 and TRBJ2-5, with 10 bases identical to TRBD2. The CDR3 runs 16 residues. J lost 2 bases, V lost 5 bases, and 8 bases had no gene match. CDR1 and CDR2 (germline): MDHEN, SYDVKM. The CDR3 DNA reads as TGTGCCAGCAGTCCCACCGGGACTAGCGCACAAGAGACCCAGTACTTC. Translating gives CASSPTGTSAQETQYF. The full variable domain, in which reference TRBV28 and TRBJ2-5 provide the parts outside the CDR3, is DVKVTQSSRYLVKRTGEKVFLECVQDMDHENMFWYRQDPGLGLRLIYFSYDVKMKEKGDIPEGYSVSREKKERFSLILESASTNQTSMYLCASSPTGTSAQETQYFGPGTRLLVL.

About this clonotype itself: This may come from a read error, since a much larger clone is one base off. In DNA form, the CDR3 reads TGCAGTGCTAGTTATATCGGGAAGGGGGATGAGCAGTTCTTC. Amino acid sequence: CSASYIGKGDEQFF. The chain recombines TRBV20-1 with TRBJ2-1, with D perhaps TRBD1 (6 bases). Germline V gives CDR1 DFQATT, CDR2 SNEGSKA (reference sequence). Trimming stripped 3 bases from V and 8 bases from J, with 17 bases between. This CDR3 is 14 amino acids long.

This clonotype was seen only a few times. This chain connects TRBV20-1 to TRBJ2-5, with 7 positions matching TRBD2. After removal of 3 bases from V and 2 bases from J, the junction contained 18 bases not matched to a gene. From germline, CDR1 is DFQATT and CDR2 SNEGSKA (reference sequence). The CDR3 loop spans 18 amino acids. DNA of the CDR3: TGCAGTGCTAGGGGGCCCCTAATACTAGCGTTCCTACAAGAGACCCAGTACTTC. This gives the protein CSARGPLILAFLQETQYF.

J is TRBJ1-2 and V is TRBV29-1; the D gene is possibly TRBD1 (6 bases). Germline V CDR1 and CDR2: SQVTM, ANQGSEA. The CDR3 covers 13 residues. V was pared by 2 bases and J by 3 bases, with 10 bases between. This CDR3 is CSVEYREDYGYTF. The CDR3, as DNA: TGCAGCGTTGAATACAGGGAGGACTATGGCTACACCTTC. Drawing the rest from reference TRBV29-1 and TRBJ1-2, the complete variable domain is SAVISQKPSRDICQRGTSLTIQCQVDSQVTMMFWYRQQPGQSLTLIATANQGSEATYESGFVIDKFPISRPNLTFSTLTVSNMSPEDSSIYLCSVEYREDYGYTFGSGTRLTVV.

The CDR3 here is CASSLLAGSSYEQYF. In DNA, the CDR3 is TGTGCCAGCAGTCTATTAGCGGGGAGCTCCTACGAGCAGTACTTC. V is TRBV6-5 and J is TRBJ2-7; 8 bases are a match to TRBD2. This CDR3 spans 15 amino acids. V shed 5 bases, J shed 0 bases, and the junction held 6 bases outside the gene matches. Germline CDR1 reads MNHEY; CDR2 reads SVGAGI.

This clonotype occurred a few times. The rearrangement links TRBV29-1 to TRBJ2-1, with D possibly called TRBD1 or TRBD2 (5 bases each). This CDR3 has 12 amino acids. The V and J ends lost 3 bases and 8 bases respectively, with 11 bases between them. The germline gives CDR1 SQVTM, CDR2 ANQGSEA. This chain's CDR3 is CSVDRGADEQFF. In DNA form, the CDR3 reads TGCAGCGTTGATCGAGGGGCTGATGAGCAGTTCTTC.

V and J are TRBV7-8 and TRBJ2-1, with D unresolved. The CDR3 loop spans 11 amino acids. Looked up from germline, CDR1 is SGHVS and CDR2 is FQNEAQ. Between the trimmed V and J ends, which lost 6 bases and 7 bases, there was a span of 7 bases. The CDR3 DNA reads as TGTGCCAGCAGTGGAGTGAATGAGCAGTTCTTC. Its protein product is CASSGVNEQFF.

This clonotype has only a few counts. V gene TRBV2 combines with J gene TRBJ2-1, with 10 bases aligning to TRBD2. The CDR3 is 22 residues long. Germline CDR1 and CDR2: SNHLY and FYNNEI. V shed 5 bases and J 5 bases; nucleotides not matched to a gene: 27. The CDR3 region has the DNA TGTGCCAGCAGTCGTCAGCTAGCGGGGGCGCCTTGGGGGACTTGGGTTGACAATGAGCAGTTCTTC. Encoded protein: CASSRQLAGAPWGTWVDNEQFF.

The V gene is TRBV24-1, the J gene TRBJ1-2; D unresolved. Germline CDR1 reads KGHDR; CDR2 reads SFDVKD. Deletions cut 3 bases from V and 0 bases from J, with 7 bases between. The CDR3 length is 14 residues. CDR3 sequence: CATSDSEANYGYTF. The CDR3 DNA is TGTGCCACCAGTGATAGTGAAGCTAACTATGGCTACACCTTC.

With regard to this clonotype: Just one base apart from a much larger clone, this may be a read error. The chain carries TRBV9 and TRBJ2-1, with D perhaps TRBD2 (6 bases). CDR1 is SGDLS and CDR2 is YYNGEE in the germline V gene. CDR3 length equals 14 residues. As DNA, the CDR3 is TGTACCAGCAGCGTAGGCGGGGCCTACAATGAGCAGTTCTTC. Translation: CTSSVGGAYNEQFF.

This clonotype appeared a few times. The chain joins TRBV15 to TRBJ2-7; 9 positions match TRBD2. The junction had 7 bases not matched to a gene; V was cut back by 3 bases and J by 7 bases. Germline values: CDR1 LNHNV, CDR2 YYDKDF (reference sequence). The CDR3 loop spans 14 amino acids. CDR3 sequence (DNA): TGTGCCACCAGCAGTACCGGGACTAGCAATGAGCAGTACTTC. Translating it yields CATSSTGTSNEQYF.

The rearrangement uses TRBV20-1 and TRBJ2-3; D possibly corresponds to TRBD2 (6 bases). V lost 7 bases, J lost 4 bases, and 15 bases lay in between. The CDR3 is made up of 13 amino acids. CDR1 is DFQATT and CDR2 is SNEGSKA in the germline V gene (reference sequence). The CDR3 DNA reads as TGCAGTGTGGGGGGAGAAAGACCAGATACGCAGTATTTT. It codes for CSVGGERPDTQYF.

The sample holds many counts of this clonotype. DNA of the CDR3: TGTGCCAGCACCTCGCCCGGGGGGGTGGCCTACAATGAGCAGTTCTTC. This gives the protein CASTSPGGVAYNEQFF. The genes are TRBV13 and TRBJ2-1, with TRBD2 identical over 8 bases. Trimming removed 7 bases from V and 2 bases from J; junction bases left unmatched: 10. The CDR3 is 16 amino acids. Germline CDR1 is PRHDT and CDR2 is FYEKMQ (reference sequence).

Many counts were recorded for this clonotype. This chain links TRBV7-9 with TRBJ1-2, with D unclear. The germline CDR1 and CDR2 sequences are SEHNR and FQNEAQ (reference sequence). The CDR3 has 13 residues. V lost 1 base to trimming and J lost 8 bases, with 11 bases between them. This chain's CDR3 is CASSLGRGGGYTF. In nucleotides, the CDR3 is TGTGCCAGCAGCTTAGGAAGAGGAGGCGGCTACACCTTC.

This clonotype has a handful of counts. The chain uses TRBV11-2 and TRBJ1-1; unclear D gene. In germline, CDR1 is SGHAT, CDR2 FQNNGV. The CDR3 is 13 amino acids. V was shortened by 4 bases and J by 1 base, with 7 bases between the two germline ends. For the CDR3, the DNA is TGTGCCAGCAGCTGGGCAGAGAACACTGAAGCTTTCTTT. Protein sequence: CASSWAENTEAFF.

This clonotype was detected a few times. This chain uses TRBV28 with TRBJ1-1, with unresolved D. Trimming removed 10 bases at V and 5 bases at J, with 11 bases between. This CDR3 spans 11 amino acids. CDR1 is MDHEN, CDR2 SYDVKM, per germline. DNA of the CDR3: TGTGCCAACAAGGGTCCGACTGAAGCTTTCTTT. Translated: CANKGPTEAFF.